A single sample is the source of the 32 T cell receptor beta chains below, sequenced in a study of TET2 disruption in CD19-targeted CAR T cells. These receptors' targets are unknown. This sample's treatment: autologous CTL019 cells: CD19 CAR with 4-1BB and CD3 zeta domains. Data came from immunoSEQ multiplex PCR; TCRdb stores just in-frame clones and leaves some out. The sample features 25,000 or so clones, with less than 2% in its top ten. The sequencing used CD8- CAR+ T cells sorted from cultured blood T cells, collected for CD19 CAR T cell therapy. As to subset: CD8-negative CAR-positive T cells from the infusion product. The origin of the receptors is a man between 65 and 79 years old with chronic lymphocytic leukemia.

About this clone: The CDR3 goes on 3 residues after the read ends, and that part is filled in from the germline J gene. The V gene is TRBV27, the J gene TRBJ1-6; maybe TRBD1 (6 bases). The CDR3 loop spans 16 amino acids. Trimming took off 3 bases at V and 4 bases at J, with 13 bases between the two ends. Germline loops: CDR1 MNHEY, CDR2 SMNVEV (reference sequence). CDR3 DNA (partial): TGTGCCAGCAGTTTGAAGGGGGACGGTTATAATTCACCC. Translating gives CASSLKGDGYNSP. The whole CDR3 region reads CASSLKGDGYNSPLHF.

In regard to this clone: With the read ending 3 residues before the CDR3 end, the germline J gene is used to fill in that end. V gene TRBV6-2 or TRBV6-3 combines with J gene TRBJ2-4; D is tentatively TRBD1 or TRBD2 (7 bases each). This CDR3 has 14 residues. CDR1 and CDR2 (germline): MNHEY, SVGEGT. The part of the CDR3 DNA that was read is TGTGCCAGCAGTTTAGGGTTGGGAGGGGGCCCT. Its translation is CASSLGLGGGP. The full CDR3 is CASSLGLGGGPQYF.

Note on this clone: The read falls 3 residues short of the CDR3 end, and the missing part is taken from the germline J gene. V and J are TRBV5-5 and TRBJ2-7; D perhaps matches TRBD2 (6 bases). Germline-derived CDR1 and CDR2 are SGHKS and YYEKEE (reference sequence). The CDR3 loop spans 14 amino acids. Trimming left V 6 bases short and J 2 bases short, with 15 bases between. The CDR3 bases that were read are TGTGCCAGCACCCCGAGGGGACTTGCCTACGAG. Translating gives CASTPRGLAYE. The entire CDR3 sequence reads CASTPRGLAYEQYF.

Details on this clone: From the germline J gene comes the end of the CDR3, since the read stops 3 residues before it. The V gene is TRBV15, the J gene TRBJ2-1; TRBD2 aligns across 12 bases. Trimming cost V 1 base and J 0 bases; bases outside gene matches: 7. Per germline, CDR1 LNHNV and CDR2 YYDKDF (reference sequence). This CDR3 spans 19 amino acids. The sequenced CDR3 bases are TGTGCCACCAGCAGAGCTCCTAGCGGGGGGGGGAGCTCCTACAATGAG. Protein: CATSRAPSGGGSSYNE. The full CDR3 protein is CATSRAPSGGGSSYNEQFF.

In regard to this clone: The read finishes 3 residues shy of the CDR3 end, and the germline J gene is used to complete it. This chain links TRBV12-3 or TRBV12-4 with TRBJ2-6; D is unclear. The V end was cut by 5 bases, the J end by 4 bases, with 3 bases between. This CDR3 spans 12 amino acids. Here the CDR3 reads CASSRGANVLTF. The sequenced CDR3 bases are TGTGCCAGCAGTAGGGGGGCCAACGTC.

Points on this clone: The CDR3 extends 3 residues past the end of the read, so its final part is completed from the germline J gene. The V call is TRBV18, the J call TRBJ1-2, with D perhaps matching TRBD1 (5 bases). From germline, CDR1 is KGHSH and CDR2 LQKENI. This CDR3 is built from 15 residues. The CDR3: CASSPAQGAKNIYTF. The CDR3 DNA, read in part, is TGTGCCAGCTCACCAGCCCAGGGAGCCAAAAACATC.

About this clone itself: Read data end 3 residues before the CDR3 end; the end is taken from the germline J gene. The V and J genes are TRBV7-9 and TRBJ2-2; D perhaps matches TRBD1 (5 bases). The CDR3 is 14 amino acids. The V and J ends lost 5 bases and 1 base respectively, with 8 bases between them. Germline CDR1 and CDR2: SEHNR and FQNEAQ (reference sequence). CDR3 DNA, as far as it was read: TGTGCCAGCAGCACTCAGGGGAACACCGGGGAG. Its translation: CASSTQGNTGE. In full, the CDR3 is CASSTQGNTGELFF.

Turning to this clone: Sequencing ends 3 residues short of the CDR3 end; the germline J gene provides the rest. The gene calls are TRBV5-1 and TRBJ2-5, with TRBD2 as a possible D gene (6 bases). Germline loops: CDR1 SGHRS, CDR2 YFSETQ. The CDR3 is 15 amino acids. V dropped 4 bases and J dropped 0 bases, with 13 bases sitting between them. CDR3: CASSPGGVYQETQYF. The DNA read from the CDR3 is TGCGCCAGCAGCCCAGGAGGGGTGTACCAAGAGACC.

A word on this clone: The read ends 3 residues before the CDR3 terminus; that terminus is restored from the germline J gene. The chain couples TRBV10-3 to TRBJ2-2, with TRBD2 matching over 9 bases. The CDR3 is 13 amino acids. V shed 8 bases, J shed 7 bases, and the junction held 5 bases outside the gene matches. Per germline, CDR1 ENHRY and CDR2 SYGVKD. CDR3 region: CAIQASGNGELFF. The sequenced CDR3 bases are TGTGCCATCCAAGCTAGCGGGAACGGGGAG.

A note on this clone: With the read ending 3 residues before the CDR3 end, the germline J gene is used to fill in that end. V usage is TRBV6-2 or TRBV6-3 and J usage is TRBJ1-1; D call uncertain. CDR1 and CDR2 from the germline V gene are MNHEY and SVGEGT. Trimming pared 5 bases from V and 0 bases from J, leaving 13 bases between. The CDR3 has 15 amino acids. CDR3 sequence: CASSHGRSMNTEAFF. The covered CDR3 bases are TGTGCCAGCAGTCATGGCAGATCCATGAACACTGAA.

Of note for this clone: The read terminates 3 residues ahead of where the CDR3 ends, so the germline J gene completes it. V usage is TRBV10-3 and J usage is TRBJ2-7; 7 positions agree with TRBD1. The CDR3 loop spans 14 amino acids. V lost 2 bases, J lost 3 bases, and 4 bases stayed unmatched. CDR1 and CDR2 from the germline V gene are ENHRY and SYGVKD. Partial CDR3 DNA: TGTGCCATCAGTGAGCAGGGGGAAGGCTACGAG. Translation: CAISEQGEGYE. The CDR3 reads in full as CAISEQGEGYEQYF.

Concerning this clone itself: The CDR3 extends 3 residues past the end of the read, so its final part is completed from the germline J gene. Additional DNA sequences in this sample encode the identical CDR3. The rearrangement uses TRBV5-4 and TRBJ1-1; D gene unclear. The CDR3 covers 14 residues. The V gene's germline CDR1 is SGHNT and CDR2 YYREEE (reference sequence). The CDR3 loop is CASSLDRASREAFF. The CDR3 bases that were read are TGTGCCAGCAGCTTGGACAGAGCCTCCAGAGAA.

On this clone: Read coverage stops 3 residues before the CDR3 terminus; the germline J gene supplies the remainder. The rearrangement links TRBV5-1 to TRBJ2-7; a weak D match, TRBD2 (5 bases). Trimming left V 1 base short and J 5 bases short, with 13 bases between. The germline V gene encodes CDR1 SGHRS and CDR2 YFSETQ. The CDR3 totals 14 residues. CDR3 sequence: CASSLSHAGDEQYF. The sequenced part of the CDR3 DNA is TGCGCCAGCAGCTTGAGCCACGCCGGGGACGAG.

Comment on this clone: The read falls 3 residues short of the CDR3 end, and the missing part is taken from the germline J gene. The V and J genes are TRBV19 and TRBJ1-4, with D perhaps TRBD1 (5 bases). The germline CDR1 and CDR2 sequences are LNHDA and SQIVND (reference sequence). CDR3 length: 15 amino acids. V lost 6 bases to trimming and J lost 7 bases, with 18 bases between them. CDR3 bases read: TGTGCCAGTAGAAGGGTCGGACAAGAAGGTGAAAAA. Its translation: CASRRVGQEGEK. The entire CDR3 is CASRRVGQEGEKLFF.

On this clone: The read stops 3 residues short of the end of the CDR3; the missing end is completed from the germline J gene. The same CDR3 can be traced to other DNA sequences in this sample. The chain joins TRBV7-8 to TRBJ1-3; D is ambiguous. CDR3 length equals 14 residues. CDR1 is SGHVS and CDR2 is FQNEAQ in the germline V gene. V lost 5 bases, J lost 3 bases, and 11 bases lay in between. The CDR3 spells CASSPQQIGNTIYF. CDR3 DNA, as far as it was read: TGTGCCAGCAGCCCCCAACAGATTGGAAACACC.

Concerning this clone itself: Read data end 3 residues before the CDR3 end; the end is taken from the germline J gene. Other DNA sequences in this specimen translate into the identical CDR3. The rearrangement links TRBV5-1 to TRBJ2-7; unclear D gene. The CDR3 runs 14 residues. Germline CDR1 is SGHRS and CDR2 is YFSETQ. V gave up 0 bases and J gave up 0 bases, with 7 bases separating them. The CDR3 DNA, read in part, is TGCGCCAGCAGCTTGGCGCCAGTCTCCTACGAG. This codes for CASSLAPVSYE. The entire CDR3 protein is CASSLAPVSYEQYF.

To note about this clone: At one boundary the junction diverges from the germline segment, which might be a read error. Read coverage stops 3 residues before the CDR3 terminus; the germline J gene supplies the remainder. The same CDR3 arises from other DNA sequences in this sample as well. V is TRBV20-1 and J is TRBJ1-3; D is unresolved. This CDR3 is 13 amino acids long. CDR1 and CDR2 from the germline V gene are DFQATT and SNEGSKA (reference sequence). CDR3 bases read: TGCAGTGCTACGGCGGGCTCTGGAAACACT. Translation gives CSATAGSGNT. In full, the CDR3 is CSATAGSGNTIYF.

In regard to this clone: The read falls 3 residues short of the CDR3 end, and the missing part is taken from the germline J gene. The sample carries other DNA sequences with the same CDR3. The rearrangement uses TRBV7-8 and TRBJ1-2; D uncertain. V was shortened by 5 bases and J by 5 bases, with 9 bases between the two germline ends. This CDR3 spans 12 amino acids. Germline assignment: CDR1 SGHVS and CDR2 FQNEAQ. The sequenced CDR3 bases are TGTGCCAGCAGCCCCCGCGGTTATGGC. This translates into CASSPRGYG. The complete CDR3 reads CASSPRGYGYTF.

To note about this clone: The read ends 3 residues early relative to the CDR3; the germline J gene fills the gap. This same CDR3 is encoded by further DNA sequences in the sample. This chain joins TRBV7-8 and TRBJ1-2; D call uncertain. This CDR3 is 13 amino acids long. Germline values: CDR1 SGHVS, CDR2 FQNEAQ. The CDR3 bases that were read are TGTGCCAGCAGCTTACCACTCGCCGGTGGT. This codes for CASSLPLAGG. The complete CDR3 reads CASSLPLAGGYTF. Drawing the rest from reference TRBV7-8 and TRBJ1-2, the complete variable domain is GAGVSQSPRYKVAKRGQDVALRCDPISGHVSLFWYQQALGQGPEFLTYFQNEAQLDKSGLPSDRFFAERPEGSVSTLKIQRTQQEDSAVYLCASSLPLAGGYTFGSGTRLTVV.

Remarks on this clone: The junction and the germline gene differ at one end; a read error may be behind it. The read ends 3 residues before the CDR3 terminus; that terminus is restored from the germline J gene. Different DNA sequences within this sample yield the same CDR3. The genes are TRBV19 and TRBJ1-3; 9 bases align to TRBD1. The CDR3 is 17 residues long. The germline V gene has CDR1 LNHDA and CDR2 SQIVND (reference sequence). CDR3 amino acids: CATRRGTGSYSGNTIYF. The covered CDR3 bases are TGTGCCACCCGCCGCGGGACAGGGTCTTACTCTGGAAACACT.

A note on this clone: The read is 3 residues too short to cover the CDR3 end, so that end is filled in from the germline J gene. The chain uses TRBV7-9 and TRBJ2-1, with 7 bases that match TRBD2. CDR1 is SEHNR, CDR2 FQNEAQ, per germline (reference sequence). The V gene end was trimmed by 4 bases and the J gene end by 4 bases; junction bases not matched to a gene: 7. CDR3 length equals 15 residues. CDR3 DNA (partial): TGTGCCAGCAGCTGGGAGCGGGGTGGGTACAATGAG. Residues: CASSWERGGYNE. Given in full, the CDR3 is CASSWERGGYNEQFF.

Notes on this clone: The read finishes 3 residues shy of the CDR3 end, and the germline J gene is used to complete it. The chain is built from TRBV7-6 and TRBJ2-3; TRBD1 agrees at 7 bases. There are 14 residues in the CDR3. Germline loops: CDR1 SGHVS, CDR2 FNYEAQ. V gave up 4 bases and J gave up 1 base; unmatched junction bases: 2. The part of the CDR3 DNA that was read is TGTGCCAGCAGCTCCGGACAGGGCACAGATACG. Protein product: CASSSGQGTDT. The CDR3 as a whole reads CASSSGQGTDTQYF.

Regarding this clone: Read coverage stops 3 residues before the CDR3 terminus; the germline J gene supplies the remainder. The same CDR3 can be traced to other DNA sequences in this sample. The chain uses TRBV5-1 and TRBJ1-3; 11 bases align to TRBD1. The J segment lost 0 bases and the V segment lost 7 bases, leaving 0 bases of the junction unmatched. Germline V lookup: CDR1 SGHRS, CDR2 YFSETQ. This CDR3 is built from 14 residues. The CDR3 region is CASGTGGSGNTIYF. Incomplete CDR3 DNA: TGCGCCAGCGGGACAGGGGGCTCTGGAAACACC.

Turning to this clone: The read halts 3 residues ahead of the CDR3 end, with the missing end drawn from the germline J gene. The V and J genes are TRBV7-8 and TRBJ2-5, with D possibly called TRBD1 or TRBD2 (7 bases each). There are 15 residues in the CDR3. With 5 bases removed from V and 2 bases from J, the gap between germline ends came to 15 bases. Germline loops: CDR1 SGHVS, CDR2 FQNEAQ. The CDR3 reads CASSTREGAQETQYF. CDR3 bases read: TGTGCCAGCAGCACTAGGGAGGGGGCGCAAGAGACC.

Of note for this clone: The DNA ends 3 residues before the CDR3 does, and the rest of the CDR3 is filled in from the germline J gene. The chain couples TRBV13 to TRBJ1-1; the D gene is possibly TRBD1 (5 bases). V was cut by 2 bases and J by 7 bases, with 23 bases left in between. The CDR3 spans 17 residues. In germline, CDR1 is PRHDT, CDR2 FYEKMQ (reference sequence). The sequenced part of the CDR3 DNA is TGTGCCAGCAGCTTAATTGGGCCTGGAAGCCGCGGGGGTGAA. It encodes CASSLIGPGSRGGE. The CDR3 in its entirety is CASSLIGPGSRGGEAFF.

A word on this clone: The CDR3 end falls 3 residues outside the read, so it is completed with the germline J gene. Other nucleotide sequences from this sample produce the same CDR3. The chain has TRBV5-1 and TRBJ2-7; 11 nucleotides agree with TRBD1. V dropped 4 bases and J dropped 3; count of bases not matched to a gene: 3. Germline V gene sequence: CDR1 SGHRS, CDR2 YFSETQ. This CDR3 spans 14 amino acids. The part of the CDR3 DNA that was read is TGCGCCAGCAGCGGAGGGACAGGGGGCTACGAG. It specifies CASSGGTGGYE. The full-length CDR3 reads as CASSGGTGGYEQYF.

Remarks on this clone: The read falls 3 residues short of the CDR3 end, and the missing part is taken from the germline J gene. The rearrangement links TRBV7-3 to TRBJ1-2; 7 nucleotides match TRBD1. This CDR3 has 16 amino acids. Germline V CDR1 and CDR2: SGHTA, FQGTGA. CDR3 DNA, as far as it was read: TGTGCCAGCAGCCCAACCGTAGCGGGGGGCCAGGGGGAC. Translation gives CASSPTVAGGQGD. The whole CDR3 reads CASSPTVAGGQGDYTF.

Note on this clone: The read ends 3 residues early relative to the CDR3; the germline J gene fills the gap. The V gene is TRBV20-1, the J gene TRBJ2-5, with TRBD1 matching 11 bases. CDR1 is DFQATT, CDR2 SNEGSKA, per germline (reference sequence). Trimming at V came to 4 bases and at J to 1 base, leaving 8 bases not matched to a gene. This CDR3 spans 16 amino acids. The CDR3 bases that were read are TGCAGTGCTATCCAAGGGACAGGGGGGATCCAAGAGACC. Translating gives CSAIQGTGGIQET. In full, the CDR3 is CSAIQGTGGIQETQYF.

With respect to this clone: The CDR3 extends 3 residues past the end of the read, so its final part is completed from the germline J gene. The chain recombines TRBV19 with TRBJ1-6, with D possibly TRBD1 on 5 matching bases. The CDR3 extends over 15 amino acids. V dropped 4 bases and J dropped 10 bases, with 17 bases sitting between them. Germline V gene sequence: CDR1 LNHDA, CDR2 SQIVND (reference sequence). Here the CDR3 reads CASSTGTGTASPLHF. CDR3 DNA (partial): TGTGCCAGTAGTACCGGGACTGGCACAGCGTCACCC.

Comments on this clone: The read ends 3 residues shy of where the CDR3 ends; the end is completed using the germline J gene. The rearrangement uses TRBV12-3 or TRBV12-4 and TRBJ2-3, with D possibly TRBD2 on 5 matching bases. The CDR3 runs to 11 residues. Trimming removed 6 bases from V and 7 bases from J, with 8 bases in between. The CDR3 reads CASSPDYTQYF. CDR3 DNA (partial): TGTGCCAGCAGCCCGGACTATACG.

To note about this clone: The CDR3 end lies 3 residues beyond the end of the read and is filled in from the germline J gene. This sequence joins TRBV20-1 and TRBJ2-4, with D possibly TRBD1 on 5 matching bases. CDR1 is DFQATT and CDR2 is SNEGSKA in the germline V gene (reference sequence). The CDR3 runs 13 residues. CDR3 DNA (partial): TGCAGTGCTACGACCACTTCCCTTCAGGGT. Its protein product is CSATTTSLQG. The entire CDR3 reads CSATTTSLQGQYF.

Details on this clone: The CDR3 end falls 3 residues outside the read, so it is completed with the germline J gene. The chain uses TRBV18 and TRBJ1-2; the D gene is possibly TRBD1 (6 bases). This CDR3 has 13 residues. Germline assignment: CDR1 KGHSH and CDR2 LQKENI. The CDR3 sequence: CASSPDSSYDYTF. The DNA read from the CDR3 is TGTGCCAGCTCACCGGACAGCTCCTACGAC.